The clone carrying this TCR beta chain was observed a handful of times. Its cognate antigen is unknown. Reverse transcription of extracted RNA yielded cDNA, which provided the sequencing template. Measured with immunoSEQ multiplex PCR; TCRdb has only the in-frame clones, and not every one. The profile shows roughly 200,000 clones, more than 60% of them singletons. Researchers picked out CD4+ and CD8+ T cells from PBMCs by sorting. This sample is part of a study of CD8+ T cells in alopecia areata. Study results and caveats: Scalp samples also contribute reads from the resident alphabeta T cells found in normal skin. Clonality in lesional scalp, especially alopecia totalis/universalis, exceeded that of normal scalp.

The source of this sequence is a human donor with alopecia areata. The material was CD4+ T cells sorted from blood, obtained at week 0.

The DNA for the CDR3 is TGCAGCGCCATGACTAGCGGGGGTACCCTAGGCGAGCAGTACTTC. Its protein is CSAMTSGGTLGEQYF. V is TRBV29-1 and J is TRBJ2-7; 12 bases fit TRBD2. The ends lost 7 bases at V and 6 bases at J; junction bases unmatched: 13. The V gene's germline CDR1 is SQVTM and CDR2 ANQGSEA. The CDR3 is 15 residues long.